What follows are 8 T cell receptor beta chains derived from one specimen sequenced in a study of metastatic and nonmetastatic thyroid tumors. TCRdb re-called the PCR reads with MiXCR. This sample has about 20,000 clones; about 23% occur once, and the top ten carry roughly 7.8%. All patients were treatment-naive before thyroid surgery. The sample taken for sequencing was adjacent normal tissue. Receptors originate from a female donor with papillary thyroid cancer or a benign thyroid nodule (not recorded which). Some clones in this sample may be carry-over from other donors' samples.

The chain joins TRBV6-1 to TRBJ2-2; D possibly corresponds to TRBD1 (5 bases). Trimming pared 3 bases from V and 4 bases from J, leaving 18 bases between. There are 17 residues in the CDR3. The germline V gene encodes CDR1 MNHNS and CDR2 SASEGT. DNA of the CDR3: TGTGCCAGCAGTGACTTTGGACACCGAACGACCACCGGGGAGCTGTTTTTT. As protein: CASSDFGHRTTTGELFF.

In this sample, this clone turned up a few times. The CDR3 region has the DNA TGTGCCAGCACTCACCAGGGGTTTGGTAACTATGGCTACACCTTC. This codes for CASTHQGFGNYGYTF. The V and J genes are TRBV6-1 and TRBJ1-2; D might be TRBD1 (6 bases). Trimming pared 7 bases from V and 1 base from J, leaving 16 bases between. The V gene's germline CDR1 is MNHNS and CDR2 SASEGT. This CDR3 comprises 15 residues.

This clone was found a few times. The chain couples TRBV2 to TRBJ1-4, with unresolved D. Germline lookup yields CDR1 SNHLY and CDR2 FYNNEI. V was cut by 3 bases and J by 8 bases, with 19 bases left in between. The CDR3 consists of 16 residues. The CDR3 DNA follows: TGTGCCAGCAGTGAGCTTGGGCGAGCCCGTGGCGAAAAACTGTTTTTT. It translates to CASSELGRARGEKLFF.

The chain has TRBV20-1 and TRBJ1-4; D perhaps matches TRBD1 (6 bases). CDR1 and CDR2 (germline): DFQATT, SNEGSKA (reference sequence). The CDR3 has 14 residues. V dropped 6 bases and J dropped 10 bases, with 21 bases sitting between them. The CDR3 is CSALPNKGVGKLFF. The CDR3 DNA follows: TGCAGTGCCCTGCCGAACAAGGGGGTAGGAAAACTGTTTTTT.

The rearrangement uses TRBV4-1 and TRBJ2-2; 7 bases fit TRBD2. CDR3 length equals 16 residues. Germline values: CDR1 MGHRA, CDR2 YSYEKL. V dropped 4 bases and J dropped 0; count of bases not matched to a gene: 5. The CDR3 loop reads CASSPLLAANTGELFF. The CDR3 nucleotides read TGCGCCAGCAGCCCACTTCTAGCGGCGAACACCGGGGAGCTGTTTTTT.

Judged by abundance, this clone is medium-sized. This chain joins TRBV6-2 or TRBV6-3 and TRBJ1-5; the match to TRBD1 covers 9 bases. V lost 5 bases, J lost 11 bases, and 10 bases stayed unmatched. From germline, CDR1 is MNHEY and CDR2 SVGEGT. This CDR3 comprises 14 residues. CDR3 region: CASSPGQGLSAQHF. CDR3 coding DNA: TGTGCCAGCAGTCCGGGACAGGGACTGTCGGCCCAGCATTTT.

This clone is termed medium-sized. The chain recombines TRBV20-1 with TRBJ2-7; 11 bases line up with TRBD1. With V trimmed by 7 bases and J by 3 bases, 14 bases remained unmatched. CDR1 and CDR2 (germline): DFQATT, SNEGSKA (reference sequence). The CDR3 extends over 16 amino acids. The CDR3 sequence is CSVLRPGQGGSYEQYF. In DNA form, the CDR3 reads TGCAGTGTTCTGAGGCCGGGACAGGGGGGGAGCTACGAGCAGTACTTC.

The J gene is TRBJ2-7, the V gene TRBV5-1; the D gene is possibly TRBD2 (5 bases). Germline V lookup: CDR1 SGHRS, CDR2 YFSETQ. The CDR3 runs 12 residues. V was shortened by 7 bases and J by 1 base, with 9 bases between the two germline ends. The CDR3 DNA reads as TGCGCCAGCTGCGGGTCATCCTACGAGCAGTACTTC. This sequence encodes CASCGSSYEQYF.